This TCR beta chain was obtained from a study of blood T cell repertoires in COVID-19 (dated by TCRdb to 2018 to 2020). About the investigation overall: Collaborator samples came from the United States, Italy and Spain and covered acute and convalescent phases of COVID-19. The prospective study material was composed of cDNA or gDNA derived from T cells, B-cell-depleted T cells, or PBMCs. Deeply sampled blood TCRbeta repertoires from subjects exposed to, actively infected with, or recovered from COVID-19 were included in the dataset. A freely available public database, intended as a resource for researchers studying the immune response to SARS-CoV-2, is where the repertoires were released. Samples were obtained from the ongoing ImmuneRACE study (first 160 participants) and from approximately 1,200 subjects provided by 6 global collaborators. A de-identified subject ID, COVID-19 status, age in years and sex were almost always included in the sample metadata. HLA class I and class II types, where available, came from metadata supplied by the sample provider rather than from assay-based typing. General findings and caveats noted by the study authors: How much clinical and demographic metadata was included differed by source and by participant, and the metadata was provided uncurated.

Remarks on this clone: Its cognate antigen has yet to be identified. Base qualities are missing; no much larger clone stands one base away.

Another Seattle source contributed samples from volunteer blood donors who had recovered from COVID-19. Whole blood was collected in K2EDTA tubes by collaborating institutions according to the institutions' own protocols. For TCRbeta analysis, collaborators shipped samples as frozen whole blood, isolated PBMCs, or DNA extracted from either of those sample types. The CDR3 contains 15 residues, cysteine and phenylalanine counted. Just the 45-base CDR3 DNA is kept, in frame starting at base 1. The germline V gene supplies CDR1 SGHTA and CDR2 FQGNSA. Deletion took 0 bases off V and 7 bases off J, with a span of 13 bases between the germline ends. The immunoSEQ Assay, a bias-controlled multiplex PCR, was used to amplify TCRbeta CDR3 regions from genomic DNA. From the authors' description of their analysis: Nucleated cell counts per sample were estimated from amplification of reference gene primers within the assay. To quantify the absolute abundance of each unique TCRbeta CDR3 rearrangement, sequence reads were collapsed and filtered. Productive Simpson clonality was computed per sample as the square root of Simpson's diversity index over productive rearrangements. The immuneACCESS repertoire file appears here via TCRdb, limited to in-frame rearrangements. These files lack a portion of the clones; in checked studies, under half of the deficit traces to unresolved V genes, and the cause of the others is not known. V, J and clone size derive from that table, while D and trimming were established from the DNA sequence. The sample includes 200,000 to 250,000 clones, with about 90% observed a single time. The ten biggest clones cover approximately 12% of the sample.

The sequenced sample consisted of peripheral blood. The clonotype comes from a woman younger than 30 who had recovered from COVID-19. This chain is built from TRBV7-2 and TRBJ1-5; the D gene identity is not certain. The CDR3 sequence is CASSLALMNGQPQHF. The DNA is TGTGCCAGCAGCTTAGCGCTCATGAACGGGCAGCCCCAGCATTTT.